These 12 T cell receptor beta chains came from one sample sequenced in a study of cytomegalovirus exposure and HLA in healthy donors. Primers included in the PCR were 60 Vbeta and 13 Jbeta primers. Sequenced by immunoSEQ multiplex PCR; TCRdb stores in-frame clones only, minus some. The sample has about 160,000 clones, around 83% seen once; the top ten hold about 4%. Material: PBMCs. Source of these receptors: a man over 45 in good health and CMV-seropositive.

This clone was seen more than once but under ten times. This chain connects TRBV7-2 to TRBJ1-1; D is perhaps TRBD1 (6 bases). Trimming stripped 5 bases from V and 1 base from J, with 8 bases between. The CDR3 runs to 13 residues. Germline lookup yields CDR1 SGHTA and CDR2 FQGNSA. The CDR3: CASSQDRNTEAFF. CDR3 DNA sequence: TGTGCCAGCAGCCAGGACAGGAACACTGAAGCTTTCTTT.

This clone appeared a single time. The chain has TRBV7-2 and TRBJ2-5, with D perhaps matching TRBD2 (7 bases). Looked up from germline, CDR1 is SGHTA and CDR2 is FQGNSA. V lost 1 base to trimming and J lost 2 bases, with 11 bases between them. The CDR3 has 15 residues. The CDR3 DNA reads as TGTGCCAGCAGCTTAGGGGGGGGGCCGCAAGAGACCCAGTACTTC. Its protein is CASSLGGGPQETQYF.

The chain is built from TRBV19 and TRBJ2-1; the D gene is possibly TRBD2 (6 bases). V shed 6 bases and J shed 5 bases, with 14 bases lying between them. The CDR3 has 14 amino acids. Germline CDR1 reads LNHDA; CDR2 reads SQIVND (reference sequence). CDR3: CASRVRWTNNEQFF. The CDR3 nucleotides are TGTGCCAGTAGGGTACGTTGGACTAACAATGAGCAGTTCTTC.

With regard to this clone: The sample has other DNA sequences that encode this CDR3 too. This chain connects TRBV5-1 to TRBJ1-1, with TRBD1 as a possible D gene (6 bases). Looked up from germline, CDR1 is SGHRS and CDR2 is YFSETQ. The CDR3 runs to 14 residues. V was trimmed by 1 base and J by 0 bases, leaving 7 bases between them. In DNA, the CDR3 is TGCGCCAGCAGCTTGCAGGGGATGAACACTGAAGCTTTCTTT. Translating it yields CASSLQGMNTEAFF. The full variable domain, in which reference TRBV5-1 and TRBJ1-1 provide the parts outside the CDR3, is KAGVTQTPRYLIKTRGQQVTLSCSPISGHRSVSWYQQTPGQGLQFLFEYFSETQRNKGNFPGRFSGRQFSNSRSEMNVSTLELGDSALYLCASSLQGMNTEAFFGQGTRLTVV.

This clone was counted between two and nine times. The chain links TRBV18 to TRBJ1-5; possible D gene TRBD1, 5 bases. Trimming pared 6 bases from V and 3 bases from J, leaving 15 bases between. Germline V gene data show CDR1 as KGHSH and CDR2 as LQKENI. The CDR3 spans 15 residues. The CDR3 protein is CASSGSTGVNQPQHF. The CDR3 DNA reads TGTGCCAGCTCGGGGTCTACGGGGGTCAATCAGCCCCAGCATTTT.

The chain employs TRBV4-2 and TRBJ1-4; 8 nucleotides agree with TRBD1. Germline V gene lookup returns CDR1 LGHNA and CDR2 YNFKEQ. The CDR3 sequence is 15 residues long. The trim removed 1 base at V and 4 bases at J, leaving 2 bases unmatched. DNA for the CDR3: TGTGCCAGCAGCCAAGGACAGGGGTTTAATGAAAAACTGTTTTTT. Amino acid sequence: CASSQGQGFNEKLFF.

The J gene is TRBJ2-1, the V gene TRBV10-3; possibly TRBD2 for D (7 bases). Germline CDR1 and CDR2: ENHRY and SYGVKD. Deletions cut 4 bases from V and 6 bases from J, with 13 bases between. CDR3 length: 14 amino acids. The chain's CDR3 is CAISVGGAGNEQFF. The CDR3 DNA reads TGTGCCATCAGTGTAGGGGGGGCCGGCAATGAGCAGTTCTTC.

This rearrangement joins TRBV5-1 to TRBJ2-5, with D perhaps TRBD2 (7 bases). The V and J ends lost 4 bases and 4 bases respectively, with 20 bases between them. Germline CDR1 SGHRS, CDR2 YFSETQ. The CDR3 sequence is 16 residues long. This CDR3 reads CASSEGGGSNSETQYF. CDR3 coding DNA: TGCGCCAGCAGCGAGGGGGGCGGGAGTAATTCAGAGACCCAGTACTTC.

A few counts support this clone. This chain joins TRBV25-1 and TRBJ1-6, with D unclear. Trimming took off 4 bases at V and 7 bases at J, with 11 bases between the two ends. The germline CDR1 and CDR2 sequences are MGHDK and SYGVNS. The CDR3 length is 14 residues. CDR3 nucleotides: TGTGCCAGCAGTGTTGAGGGTAACAATTCACCCCTCCACTTT. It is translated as CASSVEGNNSPLHF.

Here the CDR3 DNA reads TGTGCCAGCAGCTTGGAGCCAGGGGGCTCCTACGAGCAGTACTTC. Its protein product is CASSLEPGGSYEQYF. The chain uses TRBV5-6 and TRBJ2-7; 7 bases are a match to TRBD1. Losses at the gene ends were 0 bases for V and 0 bases for J; bases not matched to a gene: 3. Germline V gene lookup returns CDR1 SGHDT and CDR2 YYEEEE. The CDR3 has 15 residues. Together with reference TRBV5-6 and TRBJ2-7, the CDR3 gives the full variable domain: DAGVTQSPTHLIKTRGQQVTLRCSPKSGHDTVSWYQQALGQGPQFIFQYYEEEERQRGNFPDRFSGHQFPNYSSELNVNALLLGDSALYLCASSLEPGGSYEQYFGPGTRLTVT.

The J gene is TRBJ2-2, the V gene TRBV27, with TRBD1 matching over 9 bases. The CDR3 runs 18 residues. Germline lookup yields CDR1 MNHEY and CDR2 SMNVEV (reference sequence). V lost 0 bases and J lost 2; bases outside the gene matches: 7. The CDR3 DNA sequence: TGTGCCAGCAGTTTATCACCGGGGACAGGGATCAACACCGGGGAGCTGTTTTTT. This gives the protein CASSLSPGTGINTGELFF.

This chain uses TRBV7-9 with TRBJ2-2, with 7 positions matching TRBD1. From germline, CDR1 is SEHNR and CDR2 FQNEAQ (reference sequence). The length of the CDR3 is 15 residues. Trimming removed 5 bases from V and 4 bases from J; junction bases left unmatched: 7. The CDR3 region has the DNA TGTGCCAGCAGCGTTAGGGCAGGGGGCACCGGGGAGCTGTTTTTT. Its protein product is CASSVRAGGTGELFF. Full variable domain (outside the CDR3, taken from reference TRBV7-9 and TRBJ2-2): DTGVSQNPRHKITKRGQNVTFRCDPISEHNRLYWYRQTLGQGPEFLTYFQNEAQLEKSRLLSDRFSAERPKGSFSTLEIQRTEQGDSAMYLCASSVRAGGTGELFFGEGSRLTVL.